The next 21 T cell receptor beta chains were all read from a single sample in a study of Graves' ophthalmopathy and Graves' hyperthyroidism. Investigators amplified TCR beta CDR3 regions from RNA transcripts. HTBI primers primed a first-round RT-PCR, and a second-round multiplex PCR followed. Each CDR3 protein gets one entry after TCRdb re-called the multiplex PCR reads with MiXCR. This sample carries around 660,000 distinct CDR3 sequences, roughly 41% of them seen once, and the ten largest clones take more than 2.5%. The sequenced sample consisted of peripheral blood. Every receptor here comes from an adult man with Graves' ophthalmopathy.

In its sample, this clonotype was seen many times. Relative to the germline gene, one junction end is altered; a read error may explain this. The chain has TRBV10-3 and TRBJ1-6; unclear D gene. Per germline, CDR1 ENHRY and CDR2 SYGVKD. The CDR3 is 15 residues long. The CDR3 DNA reads TGTGCCATCAGCGAGTCTAAATCCTATAATTCACCCCTCCACTTT. This sequence encodes CAISESKSYNSPLHF.

This clonotype was observed a single time. The junction departs from the called germline gene at one end, perhaps through a read error. The chain is built from TRBV5-1 and TRBJ2-5; 8 bases line up with TRBD2. The germline CDR1 and CDR2 sequences are SGHRS and YFSETQ. The CDR3 consists of 15 residues. In DNA form, the CDR3 reads TGCGCCAGCGGCTTCTCGGCGGGAGGTCAAGAGACCCAGTACTTC. This encodes CASGFSAGGQETQYF.

J is TRBJ2-7 and V is TRBV13, with 13 positions matching TRBD2. CDR1 PRHDT and CDR2 FYEKMQ come from the germline V gene (reference sequence). CDR3 length: 17 amino acids. With 5 bases clipped from V and 5 bases from J, the junction kept 12 bases outside the gene matches. The CDR3, as DNA: TGTGCCAGCAGCGGGGGGACTAGCGGGATCCCGCTCCACGAGCAGTACTTC. The encoded protein is CASSGGTSGIPLHEQYF.

This clonotype was observed at least ten times. The chain uses TRBV7-9 and TRBJ2-5; 10 bases are a match to TRBD1. V shed 5 bases, J shed 5 bases, and the junction held 5 bases outside the gene matches. Germline assignment: CDR1 SEHNR and CDR2 FQNEAQ (reference sequence). This CDR3 is built from 14 residues. The chain's CDR3 is CASSALDRGETQYF. DNA of the CDR3: TGTGCCAGCAGCGCACTGGACAGGGGGGAGACCCAGTACTTC.

This clonotype was counted ten times or more. This chain joins TRBV7-9 and TRBJ1-2, with D maybe TRBD1 (5 bases). Deletions cut 5 bases from V and 8 bases from J, with 15 bases between. CDR1 and CDR2 from the germline V gene are SEHNR and FQNEAQ (reference sequence). This CDR3 region has 13 residues. The CDR3 sequence is CASSPQAGGGYTF. The DNA of the CDR3 is TGTGCCAGCAGCCCACAGGCGGGTGGGGGCTACACCTTC.

The table lists this clonotype with a count of one. The CDR3 spells CASSVSKGTQYF. CDR3 in DNA: TGTGCCAGCAGTGTGAGTAAAGGGACCCAGTACTTC. V and J are TRBV2 and TRBJ2-5; D is undetermined. Looked up from germline, CDR1 is SNHLY and CDR2 is FYNNEI. The CDR3 spans 12 residues. Trimming stripped 4 bases from V and 7 bases from J, with 10 bases between.

This chain joins TRBV2 and TRBJ2-7, with 13 nucleotides matching TRBD2. The germline CDR1 and CDR2 sequences are SNHLY and FYNNEI. The CDR3 consists of 17 residues. Trimming took 6 bases from V and 3 from J; bases not matched to a gene: 11. CDR3 DNA sequence: TGTGCCAGCAGCTACAGGACTAGCGGGAGATCCTACTACGAGCAGTACTTC. Its translation: CASSYRTSGRSYYEQYF.

This rearrangement joins TRBV20-1 to TRBJ1-2; no clear D. CDR1 and CDR2 (germline): DFQATT, SNEGSKA (reference sequence). This CDR3 has 12 residues. V shed 1 base and J shed 7 bases, with 10 bases lying between them. This CDR3 is CSARVRSAGYTF. The CDR3 DNA is TGCAGTGCTAGAGTCAGGAGCGCTGGCTACACCTTC.

V usage is TRBV10-3 and J usage is TRBJ1-3, with unresolved D. The CDR3 consists of 13 residues. Germline CDR1 is ENHRY and CDR2 is SYGVKD. V shed 5 bases and J shed 3 bases, with 8 bases lying between them. CDR3 sequence: CAISLQGGNTIYF. As DNA, the CDR3 is TGTGCCATCAGTCTACAAGGTGGAAACACCATATATTTT.

This clonotype was seen at least ten times. The rearrangement links TRBV7-2 to TRBJ2-2; D is undetermined. The CDR3 is 15 residues long. The germline CDR1 and CDR2 sequences are SGHTA and FQGNSA. Between the trimmed V and J ends, which lost 2 bases and 1 base, there was a span of 8 bases. CDR3 in amino acids: CASSLLAENTGELFF. CDR3 nucleotide sequence: TGTGCCAGCAGCTTATTAGCTGAGAACACCGGGGAGCTGTTTTTT.

For the CDR3, the DNA is TGCAGTGCTCCCCCTGGCCGAACTAGCGGAGAGACCCAGTACTTC. Its protein product is CSAPPGRTSGETQYF. The chain joins TRBV20-1 to TRBJ2-5, with 8 bases identical to TRBD2. V trimming: 5 bases; J trimming: 4 bases; junction bases outside the gene matches: 12. The CDR3 totals 15 residues. Per germline, CDR1 DFQATT and CDR2 SNEGSKA (reference sequence).

The chain combines TRBV5-6 with TRBJ2-7; D is possibly TRBD1 (9 bases). The germline CDR1 and CDR2 sequences are SGHDT and YYEEEE. This CDR3 comprises 15 residues. Trimming pared 9 bases from V and 3 bases from J, leaving 22 bases between. The CDR3 nucleotides read TGTGCCACATCGGGGGGGGACAGGGCAATCTACGAGCAGTACTTC. Its translation: CATSGGDRAIYEQYF.

This clonotype showed up many times. The gene calls are TRBV24-1 and TRBJ1-2, with a weak D call TRBD1 (5 bases). The germline CDR1 and CDR2 sequences are KGHDR and SFDVKD. The V end lost 9 bases, the J end lost 8 bases, and 15 bases lay between the germline ends. This CDR3 region has 12 residues. The CDR3 sequence is CATADSGGGYTF. As DNA, the CDR3 is TGTGCCACCGCTGATAGCGGGGGAGGCTACACCTTC.

The CDR3 protein is CASSPVAYSGNTIYF. The CDR3 nucleotides read TGTGCCAGCTCACCCGTCGCCTACTCTGGAAACACCATATATTTT. The V gene is TRBV7-2, the J gene TRBJ1-3; D is uncertain. The CDR3 is 15 amino acids. The germline V and J ends were trimmed by 8 bases and 0 bases, with 14 bases remaining between them. The germline gives CDR1 SGHTA, CDR2 FQGNSA.

This clonotype came up a few times. A much larger clone differs by one base, so this may be a read error. The chain couples TRBV10-3 to TRBJ2-2; D is possibly TRBD2 (5 bases). The CDR3 runs 12 residues. Per germline, CDR1 ENHRY and CDR2 SYGVKD. Trimming removed 10 bases at V and 4 bases at J, with 10 bases between. The CDR3 sequence: CASRAVTGELFF. The CDR3 DNA sequence: TGTGCCAGCAGAGCGGTCACCGGGGAGCTGTTTTTT.

About this clonotype itself: This CDR3 is missing its conserved last phenylalanine or tryptophan, likely due to a read error. It is unclear where the CDR3 begins or ends on the DNA, so no DNA is shown, and the CDR3 is as TCRdb lists it. The chain combines TRBV20-1 with TRBJ2-5; TRBD1 is the table's D call and was not checked against the DNA. Per germline, CDR1 DFQATT and CDR2 SNEGSKA (reference sequence). The CDR3 has 8 amino acids, counting both end residues. This CDR3 is CSAGGAGT.

This clonotype was observed a few times. This rearrangement joins TRBV12-3 or TRBV12-4 to TRBJ1-2; 8 bases line up with TRBD1. This CDR3 region has 16 residues. V shed 6 bases and J 8 bases; nucleotides not matched to a gene: 17. The CDR3 loop is CASRPLLRQGPQGYTF. The CDR3 coding sequence is TGTGCCAGCAGACCGCTACTCCGACAGGGGCCGCAGGGCTACACCTTC.

Comments on this clonotype: A read error may account for a junction end that differs from germline. V gene TRBV5-1 combines with J gene TRBJ2-5; 11 nucleotides agree with TRBD2. The CDR3 length is 16 residues. Per the germline V gene, CDR1 is SGHRS and CDR2 is YFSETQ. The CDR3 sequence: CASSAPSGRLQETQYF. As DNA, the CDR3 is TGTGCCAGCAGCGCCCCTAGCGGGAGGCTCCAAGAGACCCAGTACTTC.

This clonotype was seen ten or more times. The chain has TRBV13 and TRBJ2-5; D ambiguous. The CDR3 consists of 14 residues. Germline CDR1 reads PRHDT; CDR2 reads FYEKMQ (reference sequence). The V and J ends lost 1 base and 5 bases respectively, with 11 bases between them. The CDR3 DNA sequence: TGTGCCAGCAGCTTAGTAGTCGGAAACGAGACCCAGTACTTC. Translation gives CASSLVVGNETQYF.

This clonotype was observed at least ten times. The chain carries TRBV4-2 and TRBJ2-5, with D possibly called TRBD1 or TRBD2 (6 bases each). Trimming left V 0 bases short and J 2 bases short, with 13 bases between. Germline CDR1 LGHNA, CDR2 YNFKEQ. The CDR3 is 16 amino acids. As DNA, the CDR3 is TGTGCCAGCAGCCAAGAGGGGGCGGGGATTCAAGAGACCCAGTACTTC. Its translation: CASSQEGAGIQETQYF.

The gene calls are TRBV7-6 and TRBJ2-7; 10 bases line up with TRBD2. Germline CDR1 and CDR2: SGHVS and FNYEAQ. The junction had 7 bases not matched to a gene; V was cut back by 2 bases and J by 6 bases. This CDR3 has 15 amino acids. The CDR3 loop is CASSLSGGVTSEQYF. DNA for the CDR3: TGTGCCAGCAGCTTAAGCGGGGGGGTAACATCCGAGCAGTACTTC.